A single sample is the source of the 17 T cell receptor beta chains below, sequenced in a study of neurological immune-mediated disorders. One entry per CDR3 protein, called by TCRdb with MiXCR from the 5' RACE reads. The table has about 21,000 distinct CDR3 sequences, 5% to 7% seen once. Sequencing was performed on CD8+ T cells from blood. These receptor sequences come from a man between 18 and 35 years old in good health.

There are many counts of this clonotype. The V call is TRBV5-1, the J call TRBJ2-1; D ambiguous. The CDR3 sequence is 12 residues long. Germline V gives CDR1 SGHRS, CDR2 YFSETQ. The V and J ends lost 0 bases and 4 bases respectively, with 2 bases between them. The chain's CDR3 is CASSLAYNEQFF. CDR3 sequence (DNA): TGCGCCAGCAGCTTGGCATACAATGAGCAGTTCTTC.

This clonotype is medium-sized (0.01 to 0.1%) in the sample. The J gene is TRBJ1-1, the V gene TRBV20-1; no clear D. The CDR3 length is 12 residues. Deletions cut 6 bases from V and 0 bases from J, with 8 bases between. Germline CDR1 and CDR2: DFQATT and SNEGSKA (reference sequence). The CDR3 loop reads CSAFVMNTEAFF. The CDR3 DNA follows: TGCAGTGCGTTCGTAATGAACACTGAAGCTTTCTTT.

This clonotype came up many times. V is TRBV11-2 and J is TRBJ2-1; 13 nucleotides align to TRBD2. The CDR3 totals 16 residues. V shed 5 bases and J 8 bases; nucleotides not matched to a gene: 9. Germline assignment: CDR1 SGHAT and CDR2 FQNNGV. DNA of the CDR3: TGTGCCAGCAGCCACAGACTAGCGGGGGGTAAGGATGAGCAGTTCTTC. This gives the protein CASSHRLAGGKDEQFF.

The CDR3 is CSAPVRDVFQETQYF. The DNA for the CDR3 is TGCAGTGCTCCCGTCCGGGACGTATTTCAAGAGACCCAGTACTTC. The V call is TRBV20-1, the J call TRBJ2-5, with D possibly called TRBD1 or TRBD2 (5 bases each). V was clipped by 5 bases and J by 2 bases, with 18 bases between them. The CDR3 contains 15 residues. From germline, CDR1 is DFQATT and CDR2 SNEGSKA (reference sequence).

This clonotype came up many times. J is TRBJ2-7 and V is TRBV7-9; D is perhaps TRBD1 (5 bases). In germline, CDR1 is SEHNR, CDR2 FQNEAQ (reference sequence). This CDR3 has 13 residues. Trimming shortened V by 3 bases and J by 7 bases, and 13 bases separated the two germline ends. The CDR3 loop reads CASSFPRAAEQYF. The CDR3 DNA is TGTGCCAGCAGCTTCCCCAGGGCGGCGGAGCAGTACTTC.

The sample holds many counts of this clonotype. The chain uses TRBV20-1 and TRBJ2-5, with D possibly being TRBD1 (6 bases). The CDR3 has 15 residues. V was shortened by 5 bases and J by 5 bases, with 21 bases between the two germline ends. Germline CDR1 and CDR2: DFQATT and SNEGSKA (reference sequence). The CDR3: CSACRWSSQGETQYF. As DNA, the CDR3 is TGCAGTGCTTGTAGATGGTCCAGTCAGGGGGAGACCCAGTACTTC.

This clonotype was picked up many times. The rearrangement links TRBV4-3 to TRBJ1-4; D might be TRBD1 (5 bases). Trimming left V 3 bases short and J 5 bases short, with 13 bases between. The CDR3 runs 15 residues. Germline-derived CDR1 and CDR2 are LGHNA and YSLEER. Here the CDR3 DNA reads TGCGCCAGCAGCCACGCGGGGGTCCACAATGAAAAACTGTTTTTT. This codes for CASSHAGVHNEKLFF.

Many counts were recorded for this clonotype. The rearrangement joins TRBV4-1 to TRBJ2-7; 7 nucleotides line up with TRBD1. J lost 6 bases, V lost 0 bases, and 8 bases had no gene match. The CDR3 contains 15 residues. Germline V gene sequence: CDR1 MGHRA, CDR2 YSYEKL. The CDR3 DNA is TGCGCCAGCAGCCAAGATTCAGGGGGTCCGAGCGAGCAGTACTTC. Residues: CASSQDSGGPSEQYF.

This clonotype was observed at least ten times. Compared with germline, one end of the junction differs, possibly owing to a read error. The chain couples TRBV9 to TRBJ2-3; 8 bases fit TRBD2. The CDR3 has 14 amino acids. CDR1 and CDR2 (germline): SGDLS, YYNGEE. For the CDR3, the DNA is TGTGCCAGCAACGTAGCGGGGAGGCAGGATACGCAGTATTTT. Translated: CASNVAGRQDTQYF.

The table lists this clonotype with many counts. CDR3 protein: CASSRAGSEGTEAFF. The CDR3 region has the DNA TGCGCCAGCAGCCGGGCAGGGAGCGAAGGAACTGAAGCTTTCTTT. The rearrangement links TRBV4-3 to TRBJ1-1, with D perhaps matching TRBD1 (5 bases). CDR3 length: 15 residues. V lost 4 bases to trimming and J lost 5 bases, with 17 bases between them. Germline-derived CDR1 and CDR2 are LGHNA and YSLEER.

This clonotype showed up many times. The chain employs TRBV29-1 and TRBJ2-1; TRBD2 might be the D (6 bases). V dropped 5 bases and J dropped 6 bases, with 11 bases sitting between them. Germline assignment: CDR1 SQVTM and CDR2 ANQGSEA. The CDR3 runs to 12 residues. The CDR3 DNA is TGCAGCGTTAGACTCGGGGGCAATGAGCAGTTCTTC. Its translation: CSVRLGGNEQFF.

Ten or more counts support this clonotype. The chain recombines TRBV14 with TRBJ2-5; D call uncertain. The CDR3 spans 15 residues. Trimming removed 0 bases at V and 1 base at J, with 9 bases between. The germline CDR1 and CDR2 sequences are SGHDN and FVKESK. This CDR3 reads CASSQESSFQETQYF. CDR3 nucleotide sequence: TGTGCCAGCAGCCAAGAGAGTAGCTTCCAAGAGACCCAGTACTTC.

This clonotype occurred many times. The rearrangement uses TRBV7-9 and TRBJ1-2; 8 positions match TRBD1. CDR3 length: 16 amino acids. Germline lookup yields CDR1 SEHNR and CDR2 FQNEAQ (reference sequence). After removal of 5 bases from V and 3 bases from J, the junction contained 11 bases not matched to a gene. CDR3 nucleotide sequence: TGTGCCAGCAGCCCCATCAGGACAGGGAGGGACTATGGCTACACCTTC. Amino acids: CASSPIRTGRDYGYTF.

This clonotype was picked up many times. The rearrangement uses TRBV4-1 and TRBJ1-1; D is undetermined. V lost 5 bases, J lost 0 bases, and 10 bases lay in between. The V gene's germline CDR1 is MGHRA and CDR2 YSYEKL. This CDR3 is built from 14 residues. CDR3 sequence (DNA): TGCGCCAGCAGCTTACGGAGATTGAACACTGAAGCTTTCTTT. As protein: CASSLRRLNTEAFF.

As regards this clonotype: The junction and the germline gene differ at one end; a read error may be behind it. CDR3 sequence reads: CASSLGISYEQYF. CDR3 nucleotides: TGTGCTAGCAGCTTGGGCATCTCCTACGAGCAGTACTTC. V and J are TRBV5-5 and TRBJ2-7; D gene unclear. Germline CDR1 is SGHKS and CDR2 is YYEKEE (reference sequence). The CDR3 is made up of 13 amino acids.

This chain links TRBV5-1 with TRBJ2-7; 7 bases agree with TRBD2. The V and J ends lost 0 bases and 1 base, in that order; junction bases with no gene match: 1. The CDR3 has 14 residues. Germline loops: CDR1 SGHRS, CDR2 YFSETQ. CDR3 DNA: TGCGCCAGCAGCTTGGCCGGGAGGTCCTACGAGCAGTACTTC. This sequence encodes CASSLAGRSYEQYF.

This clonotype was counted ten times or more. The rearrangement joins TRBV20-1 to TRBJ2-1; 12 positions agree with TRBD2. Germline V gene sequence: CDR1 DFQATT, CDR2 SNEGSKA (reference sequence). V shed 1 base, J shed 10 bases, and the junction held 14 bases outside the gene matches. The CDR3 is 17 residues long. The DNA for the CDR3 is TGCAGTGCTAGAGGACTAGCGGGGGAAATAAGTTTGGCGGAGCAGTTCTTC. It encodes CSARGLAGEISLAEQFF.